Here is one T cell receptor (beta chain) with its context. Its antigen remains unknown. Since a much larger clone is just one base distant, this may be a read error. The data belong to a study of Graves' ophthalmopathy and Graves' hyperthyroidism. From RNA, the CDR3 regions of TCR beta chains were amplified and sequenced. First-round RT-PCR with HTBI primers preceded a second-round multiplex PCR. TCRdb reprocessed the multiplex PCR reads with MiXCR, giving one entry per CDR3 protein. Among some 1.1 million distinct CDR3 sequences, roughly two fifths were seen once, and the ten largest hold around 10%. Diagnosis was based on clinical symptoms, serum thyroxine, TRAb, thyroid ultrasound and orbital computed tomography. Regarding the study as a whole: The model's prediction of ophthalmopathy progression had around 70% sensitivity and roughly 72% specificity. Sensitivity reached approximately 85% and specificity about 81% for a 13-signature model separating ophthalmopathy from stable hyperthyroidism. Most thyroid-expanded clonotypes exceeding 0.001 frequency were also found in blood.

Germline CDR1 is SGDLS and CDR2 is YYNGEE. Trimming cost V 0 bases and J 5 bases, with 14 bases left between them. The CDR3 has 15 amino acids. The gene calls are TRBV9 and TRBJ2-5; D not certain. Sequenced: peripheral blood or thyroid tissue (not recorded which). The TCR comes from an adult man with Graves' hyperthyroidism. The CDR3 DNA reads TGTGCCAGCAGCGTAGGGCGCTTGGGTACGGAGACCCAGTACTTC. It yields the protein CASSVGRLGTETQYF.